The 12 T cell receptor beta chains listed next were all sequenced from one sample in a study of T cell responses to AZD1222 COVID-19 vaccine. Some clones are missing from TCRdb's copy, which holds only in-frame ones; the method was immunoSEQ multiplex PCR. The data show 77,000 or so clones, 70% to 90% seen once. The specimen comprised peripheral blood, sampled on day 0 of AZD1222 vaccination. These receptors came from an adult in good health.

This chain links TRBV24-1 with TRBJ2-1, with 10 bases fitting TRBD2. V was pared by 4 bases and J by 7 bases, with 6 bases of the junction left unmatched. Looked up from germline, CDR1 is KGHDR and CDR2 is SFDVKD. This CDR3 contains 15 residues. The CDR3 protein is CATSDKRGGRNEQFF. Here the CDR3 DNA reads TGTGCCACCAGTGACAAGCGGGGGGGCCGGAATGAGCAGTTCTTC.

The rearrangement uses TRBV3-1 (or the pseudogene TRBV3-2) and TRBJ1-6; the D is unclear. V lost 4 bases to trimming and J lost 3 bases, with 13 bases between them. This CDR3 is built from 16 residues. The germline gives CDR1 LGHDT, CDR2 YNNKEL (reference sequence). CDR3 DNA sequence: TGTGCCAGCAGCCTAAAAGGAATGAGCTATAATTCACCCCTCCACTTT. As protein: CASSLKGMSYNSPLHF.

The chain employs TRBV24-1 and TRBJ2-1, with D hard to call. Germline CDR1 KGHDR, CDR2 SFDVKD. V was pared by 5 bases and J by 10 bases, with 14 bases between. The CDR3 is 13 amino acids. The CDR3 nucleotides read TGTGCCACCAGTGCAGCAGGTTTAGGGGAGCAGTTCTTC. It encodes CATSAAGLGEQFF.

This chain connects TRBV14 to TRBJ1-6; 9 bases fit TRBD1. V was clipped by 4 bases and J by 8 bases; unmatched bases: 9. The V gene's germline CDR1 is SGHDN and CDR2 FVKESK. This CDR3 contains 16 residues. CDR3 protein: CASSPSTGGFDSPLHF. The DNA of the CDR3 is TGTGCCAGCAGCCCTAGCACAGGGGGCTTTGATTCACCCCTCCACTTT.

The genes are TRBV5-1 and TRBJ1-3; D may be TRBD1 (6 bases). The CDR3 is 14 residues long. V was cut by 7 bases and J by 4 bases, with 15 bases left in between. Germline-derived CDR1 and CDR2 are SGHRS and YFSETQ. CDR3 sequence: CASADSSGGNTIYF. DNA for the CDR3: TGCGCCAGCGCGGACAGTAGCGGCGGAAACACCATATATTTT.

Only one count was recorded for this clone. The chain couples TRBV28 to TRBJ2-7; D may be TRBD2 (5 bases). The germline CDR1 and CDR2 sequences are MDHEN and SYDVKM. V lost 8 bases to trimming and J lost 7 bases, with 18 bases between them. CDR3 size: 13 residues. CDR3: CASLGPTGWEQYF. The CDR3 DNA follows: TGTGCCAGCTTAGGACCGACGGGGTGGGAGCAGTACTTC.

The chain is built from TRBV7-9 and TRBJ2-1, with no clear D. Trimming took off 3 bases at V and 4 bases at J, with 10 bases between the two ends. Per the germline V gene, CDR1 is SEHNR and CDR2 is FQNEAQ (reference sequence). CDR3 length equals 14 residues. CDR3 nucleotide sequence: TGTGCCAGCAGCTTTTTTAGGGAATACAATGAGCAGTTCTTC. It codes for CASSFFREYNEQFF.

V is TRBV9 and J is TRBJ2-1; D call uncertain. The germline V gene encodes CDR1 SGDLS and CDR2 YYNGEE. The ends were cut back, 0 bases at V and 0 bases at J, with 13 bases in the middle. The CDR3 is 17 residues long. The CDR3 DNA reads TGTGCCAGCAGCGTAGGACCTAGGCCCGGCTCCTACAATGAGCAGTTCTTC. Amino acid sequence: CASSVGPRPGSYNEQFF.

This sequence joins TRBV7-8 and TRBJ2-2, with TRBD1 as a possible D gene (7 bases). There are 14 residues in the CDR3. Per the germline V gene, CDR1 is SGHVS and CDR2 is FQNEAQ. V was cut by 11 bases and J by 0 bases, with 13 bases left in between. CDR3 residues: CAGGGTANTGELFF. As DNA, the CDR3 is TGTGCCGGGGGCGGGACAGCGAACACCGGGGAGCTGTTTTTT.

CDR3 loop: CASSVAGGGISPLHF. DNA for the CDR3: TGTGCCAGCAGCGTAGCTGGGGGGGGAATTTCACCCCTCCACTTT. This chain connects TRBV9 to TRBJ1-6; weak D call: TRBD1 (5 bases). Trimming shortened V by 0 bases and J by 9 bases, and 13 bases separated the two germline ends. The CDR3 loop spans 15 amino acids. Germline loops: CDR1 SGDLS, CDR2 YYNGEE.

The chain uses TRBV6-1 and TRBJ1-5; D unclear. Germline CDR1 MNHNS, CDR2 SASEGT. V was clipped by 3 bases and J by 1 base, with 13 bases between them. This CDR3 is built from 16 residues. The CDR3 bases are TGTGCCAGCAGTGATCCTAATCACCGAAGCAATCAGCCCCAGCATTTT. Translating gives CASSDPNHRSNQPQHF.

The CDR3 is CASSWGQGGTEAFF. In nucleotides, the CDR3 is TGTGCCAGCAGCTGGGGACAGGGAGGCACTGAAGCTTTCTTT. V and J are TRBV5-6 and TRBJ1-1; TRBD1 agrees at 9 bases. This CDR3 region has 14 residues. Trimming at V came to 3 bases and at J to 4 bases, leaving 4 bases not matched to a gene. In germline, CDR1 is SGHDT, CDR2 YYEEEE.